This note documents a single TCR beta chain sequence. Its cognate antigen is unknown. The data are from a study of T cell clonotyping in hematopoietic cell transplantation. Study-wide background: Recipient samples before transplant were obtained post-cytoreduction. Whole-study findings and limits: Without cell sorting, CD4 versus CD8 contributions remain unresolved. Few recipient clonotypes overlapped donors; over 95% were de novo at given depth.

The time point: recipient sample about 28 days before transplant, after cytoreduction. Blood collection times were about day -28 and days 30, 100, 180 posttransplant. Germline CDR1 and CDR2: MGHRA and YSYEKL. The CDR3 length is 13 residues. Trimming removed 3 bases from V and 1 base from J, with 6 bases in between. Clones were read by immunoSEQ multiplex PCR, and TCRdb kept only the in-frame ones, dropping some. The sample has some 36,000 clones; roughly 94% are singletons. Sequencing used peripheral blood mononuclear cells, obtained before stem cell transplant. The V gene is TRBV4-1, the J gene TRBJ1-1; D not certain. The sequence derives from a man between 35 and 55 years old with chronic myeloid leukemia. Some clones in this sample may be carry-over from other donors' samples. CDR3 protein: CASSHGWNTEAFF. The CDR3 nucleotides read TGCGCCAGCAGCCATGGTTGGAACACTGAAGCTTTCTTT.